This T cell receptor beta chain was observed in a study of lymphopenia after photon versus proton radiotherapy. Generated by immunoSEQ multiplex PCR, the TCRdb table keeps only in-frame clones and is missing some. The sample has about 40,000 clones, under 85% seen once; the top ten hold roughly 23%. The CDR3 is made up of 14 amino acids. The V gene lost 2 bases and the J gene lost 2 bases, with 9 bases spanning the gap. The germline gives CDR1 SGHAT, CDR2 FQNNGV. Study-wide points: Photon-treated patients lost naive T cells and TCR diversity; proton-treated stayed stable.

This clone was detected once. Its antigen is as yet unknown. This specimen includes other DNA sequences encoding the same CDR3. The TCR comes from a woman in her 70s with pancreatic cancer. The chain joins TRBV11-2 to TRBJ1-1; tentatively, D is TRBD1 (6 bases). This sample comprised peripheral blood, obtained from a patient treated with proton-based radiotherapy. The CDR3 coding sequence is TGTGCCAGCAGCTTAAGCAGGGGAAACACTGAAGCTTTCTTT. Protein: CASSLSRGNTEAFF.